This TCR beta chain was observed in a study of technical replicates of blood from several donors. The protocol was immunoSEQ multiplex PCR, while the TCRdb copy is restricted to in-frame clones and leaves out a portion. In the table there are tens of thousands of clones, 95% to 96% of which are singletons. V was clipped by 0 bases and J by 1 base; unmatched bases: 10. The germline gives CDR1 MGHRA, CDR2 YSYEKL. CDR3 length equals 19 residues. The sequenced sample consisted of T cells isolated from PBMCs. This receptor was obtained from a human donor in good health. This sequence joins TRBV4-1 and TRBJ1-3, with TRBD1 matching 9 bases. For the CDR3, the DNA is TGCGCCAGCAGCCAAGAGTCCCGGGACAGGGAAGGGTCTGGAAACACCATATATTTT. This sequence encodes CASSQESRDREGSGNTIYF.